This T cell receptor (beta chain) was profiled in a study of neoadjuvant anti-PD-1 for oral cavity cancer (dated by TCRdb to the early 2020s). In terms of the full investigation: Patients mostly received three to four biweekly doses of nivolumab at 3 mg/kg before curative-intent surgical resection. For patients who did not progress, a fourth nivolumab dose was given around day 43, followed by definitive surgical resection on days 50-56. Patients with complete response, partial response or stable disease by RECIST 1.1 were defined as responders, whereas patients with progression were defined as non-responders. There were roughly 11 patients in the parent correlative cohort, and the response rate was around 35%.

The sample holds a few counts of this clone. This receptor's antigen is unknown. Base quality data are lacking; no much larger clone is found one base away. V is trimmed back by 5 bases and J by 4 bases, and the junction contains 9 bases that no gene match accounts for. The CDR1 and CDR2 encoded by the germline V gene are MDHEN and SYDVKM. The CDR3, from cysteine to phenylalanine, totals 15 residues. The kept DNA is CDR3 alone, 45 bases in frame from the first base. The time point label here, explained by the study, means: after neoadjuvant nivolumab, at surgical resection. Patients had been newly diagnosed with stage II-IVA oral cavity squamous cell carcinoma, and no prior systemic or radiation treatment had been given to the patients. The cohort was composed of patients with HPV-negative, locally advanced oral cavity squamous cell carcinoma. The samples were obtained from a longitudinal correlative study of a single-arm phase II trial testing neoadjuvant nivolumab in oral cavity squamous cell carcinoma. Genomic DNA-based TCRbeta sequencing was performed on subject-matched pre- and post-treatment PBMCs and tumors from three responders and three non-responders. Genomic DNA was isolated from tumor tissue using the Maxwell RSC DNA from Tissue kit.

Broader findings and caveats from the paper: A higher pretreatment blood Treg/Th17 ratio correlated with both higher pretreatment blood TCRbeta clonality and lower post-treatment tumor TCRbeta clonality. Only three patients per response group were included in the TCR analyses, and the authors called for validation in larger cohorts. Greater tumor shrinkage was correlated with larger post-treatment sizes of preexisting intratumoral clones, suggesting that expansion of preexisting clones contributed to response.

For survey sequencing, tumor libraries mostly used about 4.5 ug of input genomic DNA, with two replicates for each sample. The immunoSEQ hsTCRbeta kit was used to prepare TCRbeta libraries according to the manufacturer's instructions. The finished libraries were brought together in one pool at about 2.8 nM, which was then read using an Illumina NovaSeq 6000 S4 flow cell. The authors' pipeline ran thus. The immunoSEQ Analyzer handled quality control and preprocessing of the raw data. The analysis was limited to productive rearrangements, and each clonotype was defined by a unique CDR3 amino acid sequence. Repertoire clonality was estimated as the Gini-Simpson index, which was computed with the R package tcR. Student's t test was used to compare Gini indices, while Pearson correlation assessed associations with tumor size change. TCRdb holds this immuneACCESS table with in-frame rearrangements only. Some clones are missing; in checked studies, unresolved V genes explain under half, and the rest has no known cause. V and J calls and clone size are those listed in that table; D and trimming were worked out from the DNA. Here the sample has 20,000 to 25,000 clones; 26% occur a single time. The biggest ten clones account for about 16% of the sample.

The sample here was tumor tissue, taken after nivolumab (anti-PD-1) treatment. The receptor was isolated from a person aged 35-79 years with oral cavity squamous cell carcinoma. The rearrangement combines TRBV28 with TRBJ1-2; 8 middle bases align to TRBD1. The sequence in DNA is TGTGCCAGCAGTCCAAGACAGGGGCACGCCTATGGCTACACCTTC. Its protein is CASSPRQGHAYGYTF.